This TCR beta chain is from a study of blood T cell repertoires in COVID-19 (dated by TCRdb to the early 2020s). Study-level background: Samples covering the acute and convalescent phases of COVID-19 were provided by collaborators in the United States, Italy and Spain. The repertoires were released in a freely available public database intended as a resource for research on the immune response to SARS-CoV-2. The sample metadata nearly always contained a de-identified subject ID, COVID-19 status, age in years and sex. The dataset comprised deeply sampled blood TCRbeta repertoires from subjects exposed to, actively infected with, or recovered from COVID-19. The samples were drawn from the first 160 participants of the ongoing ImmuneRACE study and from under 1,500 subjects provided by 6 global collaborators. The prospective study material was composed of cDNA or gDNA derived from T cells, B-cell-depleted T cells, or PBMCs. Where available, HLA class I and class II types were obtained from metadata supplied by the sample provider rather than from assay-based typing.

TCRbeta CDR3 regions were amplified from genomic DNA using the immunoSEQ Assay, a bias-controlled multiplex PCR. Turning to the authors' computational methods: Within the assay, amplification of reference gene primers was used to estimate how many nucleated cells each sample contained. To quantify the absolute abundance of each unique TCRbeta CDR3 rearrangement, sequence reads were collapsed and filtered. For each sample, productive Simpson clonality was calculated by taking the square root of Simpson's diversity index across productive rearrangements. Sourced from immuneACCESS, this table was stored by TCRdb with only in-frame sequences that have V and J called. A share of the clones is absent; for the studies checked, an unresolved V gene accounts for under half, and the remainder has no known explanation. D and trimming were read from the DNA, whereas the V and J calls and clone size are those reported in that table. Here the sample has about 240,000 clones; roughly 90% occur a single time. The ten most abundant clones make up 4.1% of the sample.

In this sample, this clone turned up a few times. Its antigen is currently not known. Base qualities are not provided; no much larger clone lies one nucleotide away. Participants in the prospective study were aged roughly 18 to 100 years, lived in under 30 United States geographic areas, and enrolled through a virtual design. To assign participants to cohorts, the prospective study relied on clinical history that participants themselves reported in a screening survey and a study questionnaire. Recovered participants in ImmuneRACE Cohort 3 were defined by two consecutive negative NP/OP PCR tests, clearance by a healthcare professional, or resolution of symptoms. Mobile phlebotomists in the prospective study collected whole blood, serum and a nasopharyngeal or oropharyngeal swab from every participant. Over an approximately 2-month period, participants in the prospective study had the option of providing additional blood draws and questionnaires. Before DNA extraction, prospective study blood samples were shipped either frozen or at room temperature.

Taken from cysteine to phenylalanine, the CDR3 has 16 residues. The read is trimmed to its CDR3 DNA, 48 bases read in frame from base 1. CDR1 MDHEN and CDR2 SYDVKM are derived from the germline V gene. The germline V end is reduced by 1 base and the J end by 4 bases; junction bases left unmatched: 6. Study-wide conclusions, independent of this receptor: The amount of clinical and demographic metadata varied by source and participant and was provided uncurated.

The sequencing sample was made of PBMCs or T cells enriched from blood (not recorded which). The sequence was obtained from a woman aged 30 to 39 who had recovered from COVID-19. Rearrangement joined TRBV28 to TRBJ2-2; the central 7 bases match TRBD2. The DNA reads as follows: TGTGCCAGCAGTTTATTTGGGGGAGGGAGCACCGGGGAGCTGTTTTTT. Translated, this is CASSLFGGGSTGELFF.